Presented here are 24 T cell receptor beta chains from one specimen sequenced in a study of cytomegalovirus exposure and HLA in healthy donors. The study ran its PCR with 60 Vbeta and 13 Jbeta primers. Data came from immunoSEQ multiplex PCR; TCRdb stores just in-frame clones and leaves some out. The table includes approximately 150,000 clones, 70% to 80% detected once. Sequenced material: PBMCs. The receptors were gathered from a woman under 40 in good health and CMV-seropositive.

The chain links TRBV5-4 to TRBJ2-5; 10 bases agree with TRBD1. Germline CDR1 and CDR2: SGHNT and YYREEE (reference sequence). The CDR3 runs 14 residues. V lost 4 bases, J lost 5 bases, and 5 bases stayed unmatched. In DNA form, the CDR3 reads TGTGCCAGCAGCCAGGGACAGGGGACCGAGACCCAGTACTTC. Amino acids: CASSQGQGTETQYF.

This chain uses TRBV14 with TRBJ2-7; D may be TRBD1 (5 bases). CDR3 length: 15 residues. The germline gives CDR1 SGHDN, CDR2 FVKESK. Between the trimmed V and J ends, which lost 3 bases and 0 bases, there was a span of 12 bases. CDR3 protein: CASSQTVMTSYEQYF. In DNA, the CDR3 is TGTGCCAGCAGCCAGACAGTTATGACCTCCTACGAGCAGTACTTC.

CDR3: CASSFSGQDNYGYTF. CDR3 bases: TGCGCCAGCAGCTTTTCGGGACAGGATAACTATGGCTACACCTTC. This rearrangement joins TRBV5-1 to TRBJ1-2, with TRBD1 matching over 8 bases. Germline V CDR1 and CDR2: SGHRS, YFSETQ. V lost 2 bases, J lost 1 base, and 4 bases stayed unmatched. CDR3 length equals 15 residues. The full variable domain, completed using reference TRBV5-1 and TRBJ1-2, is KAGVTQTPRYLIKTRGQQVTLSCSPISGHRSVSWYQQTPGQGLQFLFEYFSETQRNKGNFPGRFSGRQFSNSRSEMNVSTLELGDSALYLCASSFSGQDNYGYTFGSGTRLTVV.

This chain connects TRBV7-3 to TRBJ2-3; 13 positions agree with TRBD2. This CDR3 is built from 17 residues. J was trimmed by 6 bases and V by 5 bases; bases with no gene match: 11. Germline V gene lookup returns CDR1 SGHTA and CDR2 FQGTGA. CDR3 loop: CASSTQGLAGEWDTQYF. CDR3 nucleotides: TGTGCCAGCAGCACCCAAGGACTAGCGGGAGAATGGGATACGCAGTATTTT.

The rearrangement joins TRBV6-6 to TRBJ2-7, with 7 bases identical to TRBD1. Trimming at V came to 2 bases and at J to 6 bases, leaving 4 bases not matched to a gene. The CDR3 contains 13 residues. CDR1 MNHNY and CDR2 SVGAGI come from the germline V gene (reference sequence). The CDR3 protein is CASSYLQGSEQYF. The DNA of the CDR3 is TGTGCCAGCAGTTACCTACAGGGGAGCGAGCAGTACTTC.

The chain combines TRBV27 with TRBJ2-2; 8 nucleotides agree with TRBD1. This CDR3 is built from 15 residues. Trimming removed 5 bases from V and 4 bases from J; junction bases left unmatched: 6. Germline V gene lookup returns CDR1 MNHEY and CDR2 SMNVEV (reference sequence). This CDR3 is CASSRRTGPTGELFF. The CDR3 DNA is TGTGCCAGCAGTCGACGGACAGGGCCCACCGGGGAGCTGTTTTTT.

V gene TRBV28 combines with J gene TRBJ1-1; 7 bases are shared with TRBD1. V dropped 6 bases and J dropped 5; count of bases not matched to a gene: 12. The CDR3 has 15 residues. In germline, CDR1 is MDHEN, CDR2 SYDVKM. CDR3 sequence reads: CASRTLHRGDTEAFF. CDR3 nucleotides: TGTGCCAGCAGAACCCTGCACAGGGGTGATACTGAAGCTTTCTTT.

The genes are TRBV10-3 and TRBJ2-2; 9 bases line up with TRBD2. Germline V lookup: CDR1 ENHRY, CDR2 SYGVKD. The V and J ends lost 6 bases and 3 bases, in that order; junction bases with no gene match: 2. The CDR3 is 14 residues long. Here the CDR3 DNA reads TGTGCCATCAGGACTAGCGGAGACACCGGGGAGCTGTTTTTT. Amino acid sequence: CAIRTSGDTGELFF.

This chain connects TRBV28 to TRBJ2-4, with 7 nucleotides matching TRBD1. CDR3 length: 14 residues. With V trimmed by 3 bases and J by 1 base, 0 bases remained unmatched. Germline CDR1 is MDHEN and CDR2 is SYDVKM. The CDR3 reads CASSFRGAKNIQYF. The CDR3 bases are TGTGCCAGCAGTTTCAGGGGGGCCAAAAACATTCAGTACTTC.

V and J are TRBV10-3 and TRBJ2-3; 11 bases are shared with TRBD2. Looked up from germline, CDR1 is ENHRY and CDR2 is SYGVKD. This CDR3 spans 17 amino acids. V lost 6 bases, J lost 1 base, and 9 bases stayed unmatched. The CDR3 protein is CAISELGTSGGTDTQYF. The CDR3 DNA reads TGTGCCATCAGCGAGCTTGGGACTAGCGGAGGCACAGATACGCAGTATTTT.

The chain links TRBV2 to TRBJ2-1, with D maybe TRBD2 (6 bases). The germline V and J ends were trimmed by 3 bases and 0 bases, with 15 bases remaining between them. Germline V gene lookup returns CDR1 SNHLY and CDR2 FYNNEI. This CDR3 spans 17 amino acids. For the CDR3, the DNA is TGTGCCAGCAGTGAGATTGGCGGGACCAGCTCCTACAATGAGCAGTTCTTC. Its translation is CASSEIGGTSSYNEQFF. Full variable domain (missing parts from reference TRBV2 and TRBJ2-1): EPEVTQTPSHQVTQMGQEVILRCVPISNHLYFYWYRQILGQKVEFLVSFYNNEISEKSEIFDDQFSVERPDGSNFTLKIRSTKLEDSAMYFCASSEIGGTSSYNEQFFGPGTRLTVL.

This clone was recorded only once. The chain is built from TRBV21-1 and TRBJ1-5; the DNA was not used to check the table's D call, TRBD1. TRBV21-1 is classified as a pseudogene. CDR3 size: 19 residues. The CDR3 spells CASTTRRPGTGERNQPQHF. In DNA form, the CDR3 reads TGTGCCAGCACTACCCGGAGGCCAGGGACAGGGGAGCGCAATCAGCCCCAGCATTTT.

About this clone itself: The sample carries other DNA sequences with the same CDR3. The chain combines TRBV28 with TRBJ2-3; D is uncertain. The V end lost 3 bases, the J end lost 0 bases, and 10 bases lay between the germline ends. Germline assignment: CDR1 MDHEN and CDR2 SYDVKM. CDR3 length: 15 residues. The CDR3 DNA sequence: TGTGCCAGCAGTTTGACTGGAACTAGCACAGATACGCAGTATTTT. Protein sequence: CASSLTGTSTDTQYF.

V and J are TRBV7-9 and TRBJ2-7; TRBD2 matches 7 bases. Germline CDR1 SEHNR, CDR2 FQNEAQ (reference sequence). The V segment lost 8 bases and the J segment 2 bases; nucleotides outside the gene matches: 6. This CDR3 is 13 amino acids long. In nucleotides, the CDR3 is TGTGCCAGCGAGGCTAGCGGAGCCTACGAGCAGTACTTC. Its translation: CASEASGAYEQYF.

The chain employs TRBV30 and TRBJ1-5; 7 bases match TRBD1. This CDR3 contains 13 residues. The V gene end was trimmed by 3 bases and the J gene end by 4 bases; junction bases not matched to a gene: 3. Germline-derived CDR1 and CDR2 are GTSNPN and SVGIG (reference sequence). CDR3 nucleotide sequence: TGTGCCTGGAGGGACAGGCCTAATCAGCCCCAGCATTTT. Translation: CAWRDRPNQPQHF. Filled out from reference TRBV30 and TRBJ1-5, the complete variable domain reads SQTIHQWPATLVQPVGSPLSLECTVEGTSNPNLYWYRQAAGRGLQLLFYSVGIGQISSEVPQNLSASRPQDRQFILSSKKLLLSDSGFYLCAWRDRPNQPQHFGDGTRLSIL.

The chain carries TRBV2 and TRBJ1-2, with 7 bases matching TRBD1. In germline, CDR1 is SNHLY, CDR2 FYNNEI. The trim removed 5 bases at V and 7 bases at J, leaving 4 bases unmatched. This CDR3 region has 12 residues. The CDR3 loop reads CASSSDRAGYTF. In nucleotides, the CDR3 is TGTGCCAGCAGTTCCGACAGGGCTGGCTACACCTTC.

This chain links TRBV5-5 with TRBJ2-4, with a possible D match to TRBD2 (7 bases). The CDR3 length is 16 residues. Trimming shortened V by 1 base and J by 5 bases, and 16 bases separated the two germline ends. Germline values: CDR1 SGHKS, CDR2 YYEKEE (reference sequence). The chain's CDR3 is CASSLTWGGSQNIQYF. For the CDR3, the DNA is TGTGCCAGCAGCTTGACGTGGGGGGGCTCTCAAAACATTCAGTACTTC.

J is TRBJ2-7 and V is TRBV4-3; TRBD1 matches 8 bases. In germline, CDR1 is LGHNA, CDR2 YSLEER. The CDR3 contains 17 residues. The J segment lost 1 base and the V segment lost 1 base, leaving 9 bases of the junction unmatched. The CDR3 region is CASSQGLGQVPSYEQYF. CDR3 bases: TGCGCCAGCAGCCAAGGTCTGGGACAGGTCCCATCCTACGAGCAGTACTTC.

The gene calls are TRBV28 and TRBJ1-5; 7 bases line up with TRBD1. This CDR3 has 16 amino acids. Germline lookup yields CDR1 MDHEN and CDR2 SYDVKM. The V segment lost 6 bases and the J segment 3 bases; nucleotides outside the gene matches: 11. The CDR3 DNA sequence: TGTGCCAGCAGGCCGACAGGGACTTATGACAATCAGCCCCAGCATTTT. It encodes CASRPTGTYDNQPQHF.

V gene TRBV27 combines with J gene TRBJ2-7, with TRBD2 identical over 8 bases. The CDR3 totals 14 residues. V was clipped by 6 bases and J by 2 bases; unmatched bases: 6. Germline CDR1 reads MNHEY; CDR2 reads SMNVEV (reference sequence). CDR3: CASSLSGAAYEQYF. The CDR3 DNA sequence: TGTGCCAGCAGCCTTAGCGGGGCCGCCTACGAGCAGTACTTC.

This clone was counted a single time. The gene calls are TRBV28 and TRBJ2-7; 10 bases are a match to TRBD2. Looked up from germline, CDR1 is MDHEN and CDR2 is SYDVKM. This CDR3 is 17 amino acids long. Trimming removed 6 bases from V and 2 bases from J; junction bases left unmatched: 13. CDR3 bases: TGTGCCAGCAGCGGGCAGACGGGGAGCGGGAGGGCCTACGAGCAGTACTTC. Protein product: CASSGQTGSGRAYEQYF. Variable domain in full (rest from reference TRBV28 and TRBJ2-7): DVKVTQSSRYLVKRTGEKVFLECVQDMDHENMFWYRQDPGLGLRLIYFSYDVKMKEKGDIPEGYSVSREKKERFSLILESASTNQTSMYLCASSGQTGSGRAYEQYFGPGTRLTVT.

The sample holds a few counts of this clone. This chain links TRBV6-6 with TRBJ1-1, with D maybe TRBD1 (6 bases). There are 13 residues in the CDR3. V shed 6 bases and J shed 4 bases, with 12 bases lying between them. Germline V gene lookup returns CDR1 MNHNY and CDR2 SVGAGI (reference sequence). The CDR3 protein is CASSSGEGTEAFF. CDR3 nucleotide sequence: TGTGCCAGCAGCTCAGGGGAGGGCACTGAAGCTTTCTTT.

The V and J genes are TRBV10-3 and TRBJ2-3; D perhaps matches TRBD2 (6 bases). This CDR3 has 14 residues. Germline V gives CDR1 ENHRY, CDR2 SYGVKD. The ends were cut back, 6 bases at V and 6 bases at J, with 16 bases in the middle. CDR3 nucleotides: TGTGCCATCAGGCCGGGACTGACTCAGGATACGCAGTATTTT. Residues: CAIRPGLTQDTQYF.

CDR3 protein: CASSLLGTANTEAFF. The CDR3 nucleotides read TGTGCCAGCAGCTTATTAGGGACAGCGAACACTGAAGCTTTCTTT. This rearrangement joins TRBV7-9 to TRBJ1-1; 7 bases align to TRBD1. Trimming cost V 2 bases and J 1 base; bases outside gene matches: 4. The germline gives CDR1 SEHNR, CDR2 FQNEAQ (reference sequence). This CDR3 spans 15 amino acids.